A single sample is the source of the 20 T cell receptor beta chains below, sequenced in a study of blood T cells in healthy people across ages. With a J-beta primer mix and a sample-barcoded 5' primer, a second PCR ran 7 to 11 cycles. One entry per CDR3 protein, called by TCRdb with MiXCR from the 5' RACE reads. The sample shows 600,000 to 800,000 distinct CDR3 sequences, 20% to 25% of them seen only once. The sequenced sample was blood. These receptor sequences come from a man between 65 and 85 years old in good health.

This clonotype was counted only a few times. The V gene is TRBV15, the J gene TRBJ2-7; 9 bases match TRBD1. CDR3 size: 15 residues. CDR1 and CDR2 from the germline V gene are LNHNV and YYDKDF (reference sequence). The ends lost 3 bases at V and 3 bases at J; junction bases unmatched: 6. The CDR3 sequence is CATSSGTGNLYEQYF. CDR3 nucleotide sequence: TGTGCCACCAGCAGCGGGACAGGGAACCTCTACGAGCAGTACTTC.

This clonotype has a single count. The gene calls are TRBV29-1 and TRBJ2-5; D is possibly TRBD1 (5 bases). V lost 7 bases and J 11 bases, leaving 20 bases between the germline ends. The CDR3 has 12 amino acids. Germline loops: CDR1 SQVTM, CDR2 ANQGSEA. CDR3 residues: CSARTNPTEQYF. CDR3 nucleotide sequence: TGCAGCGCCCGGACAAACCCCACTGAGCAGTACTTC.

The V gene is TRBV29-1, the J gene TRBJ2-2; no clear D gene. The CDR3 extends over 14 amino acids. Germline V lookup: CDR1 SQVTM, CDR2 ANQGSEA. Between the trimmed V and J ends, which lost 4 bases and 3 bases, there was a span of 12 bases. In DNA, the CDR3 is TGCAGCGTTGTGAGCCAAAAGGACACCGGGGAGCTGTTTTTT. This sequence encodes CSVVSQKDTGELFF.

The chain links TRBV29-1 to TRBJ2-3, with unresolved D. The CDR3 runs to 14 residues. V lost 6 bases and J lost 3, with 16 bases in between. The germline CDR1 and CDR2 sequences are SQVTM and ANQGSEA. CDR3 coding DNA: TGCAGCGTGGTGGGTTGGAGCCCAACAGATACGCAGTATTTT. It codes for CSVVGWSPTDTQYF.

The chain recombines TRBV10-3 with TRBJ1-2; a weak D match, TRBD1 (5 bases). CDR3 length equals 14 residues. Trimming pared 6 bases from V and 4 bases from J, leaving 15 bases between. Per the germline V gene, CDR1 is ENHRY and CDR2 is SYGVKD. CDR3 residues: CAISPHDSSYGYTF. CDR3 sequence (DNA): TGTGCCATCAGCCCGCATGACAGCTCCTATGGCTACACCTTC.

This chain links TRBV24-1 with TRBJ2-3; D is possibly TRBD2 (5 bases). Germline CDR1 is KGHDR and CDR2 is SFDVKD. This CDR3 contains 14 residues. Trimming stripped 7 bases from V and 6 bases from J, with 16 bases between. Written as DNA, the CDR3 is TGTGCCACCAGCGGGGTTGGCGCTCGTGATACGCAGTATTTT. Translating gives CATSGVGARDTQYF.

This clonotype was counted between two and nine times. The chain combines TRBV7-2 with TRBJ1-1; 9 bases match TRBD1. The length of the CDR3 is 16 residues. The germline CDR1 and CDR2 sequences are SGHTA and FQGNSA. The V and J ends lost 1 base and 4 bases, in that order; junction bases with no gene match: 7. The CDR3: CASSLVGTGIGTEAFF. In DNA form, the CDR3 reads TGTGCCAGCAGCTTAGTAGGGACAGGGATTGGCACTGAAGCTTTCTTT.

This clonotype was found a few times. V usage is TRBV29-1 and J usage is TRBJ2-7, with 7 positions matching TRBD2. Trimming took 6 bases from V and 0 from J; bases not matched to a gene: 8. The CDR3 is 14 amino acids. CDR1 and CDR2 from the germline V gene are SQVTM and ANQGSEA. DNA of the CDR3: TGCAGCGTGGGGGGGGACGTGAGCTCCTACGAGCAGTACTTC. Protein sequence: CSVGGDVSSYEQYF.

The chain joins TRBV7-2 to TRBJ2-1; 8 bases fit TRBD2. Trimming removed 1 base from V and 3 bases from J; junction bases left unmatched: 2. The germline V gene encodes CDR1 SGHTA and CDR2 FQGNSA. The CDR3 has 15 amino acids. CDR3 amino acids: CASSLGSGDYNEQFF. The DNA of the CDR3 is TGTGCCAGCAGCTTAGGTAGCGGGGACTACAATGAGCAGTTCTTC.

Concerning this clonotype: A junction boundary mismatches the germline segment, possibly from a read error. The V gene is TRBV7-7, the J gene TRBJ2-5, with D perhaps being TRBD1 or TRBD2 (5 bases each). The closer fit of TRBJ2-1 to the DNA end suggests the J call may be wrong. The CDR3 has 15 amino acids. CDR1 SSHAT and CDR2 FNYEAQ come from the germline V gene (reference sequence). The CDR3 DNA reads TGTGCTAGCAGCTATGGGGGTTGGGGTTCGGGTGAGCAGTTCTTC. Translation gives CASSYGGWGSGEQFF.

This chain uses TRBV6-6 with TRBJ1-4; unclear D gene. Trimming removed 7 bases at V and 0 bases at J, with 6 bases between. The CDR3 has 13 amino acids. Germline assignment: CDR1 MNHNY and CDR2 SVGAGI (reference sequence). This chain's CDR3 is CASTMATNEKLFF. The CDR3 coding sequence is TGTGCCAGCACGATGGCAACTAATGAAAAACTGTTTTTT.

The chain carries TRBV6-5 and TRBJ1-1; the D is unclear. Germline loops: CDR1 MNHEY, CDR2 SVGAGI. The CDR3 spans 15 residues. The ends were cut back, 0 bases at V and 2 bases at J, with 10 bases in the middle. In DNA form, the CDR3 reads TGTGCCAGCAGTTACTCAGGGAAAATAAACACTGAAGCTTTCTTT. Translation: CASSYSGKINTEAFF.

The J gene is TRBJ1-5, the V gene TRBV15; D remains ambiguous. Germline assignment: CDR1 LNHNV and CDR2 YYDKDF (reference sequence). The V end was cut by 2 bases, the J end by 6 bases, with 8 bases between. The CDR3 runs to 13 residues. CDR3 sequence reads: CATSRSRTQPQHF. In nucleotides, the CDR3 is TGTGCCACCAGCAGAAGTCGGACTCAGCCCCAGCATTTT.

This clonotype appeared many times. The V call is TRBV21-1, the J call TRBJ2-1; the table's D gene call, TRBD1, was not cross checked with the DNA. TRBV21-1 is tagged as a pseudogene. CDR3 length: 15 residues. CDR3 in amino acids: CASSKGGGSYNEQFF. CDR3 bases: TGTGCCAGCAGCAAAGGAGGGGGGTCCTACAATGAGCAGTTCTTC.

V and J are TRBV5-1 and TRBJ2-4; 14 nucleotides agree with TRBD2. The CDR3 spans 14 residues. Germline loops: CDR1 SGHRS, CDR2 YFSETQ. Trimming took 4 bases from V and 6 from J; bases not matched to a gene: 0. Written as DNA, the CDR3 is TGCGCCAGCAGCGGGACTAGCGGGGGAAACATTCAGTACTTC. Its protein is CASSGTSGGNIQYF.

This clonotype turned up a few times. CDR3 region: CASSLGAGGPSDTQYF. CDR3 DNA: TGTGCCAGCAGCTTAGGAGCGGGAGGGCCCTCAGATACGCAGTATTTT. The rearrangement links TRBV7-9 to TRBJ2-3; 10 nucleotides match TRBD2. The CDR3 has 16 residues. After removal of 1 base from V and 4 bases from J, the junction contained 5 bases not matched to a gene. CDR1 and CDR2 (germline): SEHNR, FQNEAQ (reference sequence).

This chain uses TRBV28 with TRBJ2-1, with 14 bases identical to TRBD2. The V segment lost 5 bases and the J segment 0 bases; nucleotides outside the gene matches: 15. Germline values: CDR1 MDHEN, CDR2 SYDVKM. CDR3 length equals 21 residues. CDR3 nucleotides: TGTGCCAGCAGTCCAAAACGGACTAGCGGGAGGCCCTTCAGCTCCTACAATGAGCAGTTCTTC. Encoded protein: CASSPKRTSGRPFSSYNEQFF.

The chain couples TRBV19 to TRBJ2-3, with TRBD2 identical over 7 bases. Germline lookup yields CDR1 LNHDA and CDR2 SQIVND (reference sequence). The CDR3 extends over 16 amino acids. V was pared by 3 bases and J by 1 base, with 7 bases of the junction left unmatched. CDR3 region: CASSIDGGSGTDTQYF. The CDR3 nucleotides read TGTGCCAGTAGTATCGATGGCGGGAGCGGCACAGATACGCAGTATTTT.

V usage is TRBV27 and J usage is TRBJ2-1, with 10 bases matching TRBD2. The CDR3 has 16 amino acids. Germline CDR1 MNHEY, CDR2 SMNVEV (reference sequence). V lost 1 base to trimming and J lost 8 bases; unmatched junction nucleotides: 8. In DNA form, the CDR3 reads TGTGCCAGCAGTTTATGGCCGGGACTAGCGTTGGATGAGCAGTTCTTC. It translates to CASSLWPGLALDEQFF.

This clonotype has more than one count but fewer than ten. The chain combines TRBV6-5 with TRBJ1-1, with D maybe TRBD1 (5 bases). This CDR3 has 13 amino acids. V lost 7 bases and J lost 7, with 16 bases in between. Germline V gives CDR1 MNHEY, CDR2 SVGAGI. CDR3 in amino acids: CASKTTGTDEAFF. For the CDR3, the DNA is TGTGCCAGCAAAACAACCGGGACGGATGAAGCTTTCTTT.